This T cell receptor beta chain was identified during a study of T cells after yellow fever vaccination. The CDR3 is made up of 15 amino acids. The germline gives CDR1 SGHTA, CDR2 FQGNSA. The germline V and J ends were trimmed by 1 base and 3 bases, with 10 bases remaining between them. Whole-study findings and limits: Booster sampling recovered most clones from primary vaccination (under 98% CD4, 88% CD8).

5'RACE template switching added a universal primer site and UMIs to TCR cDNA. TCRdb re-called the 5' RACE reads with MiXCR, one entry per CDR3 protein. The sample lists over 300,000 distinct CDR3 sequences, over 3.5% occurring once. In regard to this clonotype: Its specificity is unknown.

This clonotype was sampled from a man aged 18 to 35 who received the YFV17D yellow fever vaccine. V gene TRBV7-2 combines with J gene TRBJ1-5; D not certain. The sample was PBMCs, taken 5 days after the yellow fever booster vaccination. The CDR3 DNA follows: TGTGCCAGCAGCTTAGGCTCCAGAGACAATCAGCCCCAGCATTTT. This translates into CASSLGSRDNQPQHF.